These 23 T cell receptor beta chains were sequenced from one sample in a study of early T cells in non-severe SARS-CoV-2 infection. TCRdb independently ran MiXCR on the 5' RACE reads; one entry per CDR3 protein. Among 60,000 to 75,000 distinct CDR3 sequences listed, roughly 10% were seen once. Here the sequenced sample was whole blood, taken at baseline. The receptor source for this set is an adult who was a healthcare worker with PCR-confirmed SARS-CoV-2 infection or an uninfected control (not recorded which).

This clonotype was picked up a small number of times. This sequence joins TRBV28 and TRBJ2-1, with D possibly being TRBD1 or TRBD2 (6 bases each). CDR1 is MDHEN and CDR2 is SYDVKM in the germline V gene. This CDR3 is built from 14 residues. V lost 3 bases to trimming and J lost 10 bases, with 16 bases between them. The DNA of the CDR3 is TGTGCCAGCAGTTTTCGGGGGCCGGTAAGGGAGCAGTTCTTC. Its translation: CASSFRGPVREQFF.

The chain combines TRBV15 with TRBJ1-2; D remains unclear. Looked up from germline, CDR1 is LNHNV and CDR2 is YYDKDF (reference sequence). Trimming stripped 0 bases from V and 5 bases from J, with 7 bases between. The CDR3 runs to 13 residues. CDR3 sequence (DNA): TGTGCCACCAGCAGAGATCACCTTTATGGCTACACCTTC. This encodes CATSRDHLYGYTF.

The table lists this clonotype with many counts. The chain recombines TRBV2 with TRBJ2-2, with 8 nucleotides matching TRBD1. Germline CDR1 is SNHLY and CDR2 is FYNNEI. V dropped 4 bases and J dropped 3; count of bases not matched to a gene: 1. The CDR3 contains 14 residues. CDR3 in DNA: TGTGCCAGCAGTGGACAGGGGTACACCGGGGAGCTGTTTTTT. Translating gives CASSGQGYTGELFF.

The CDR3 DNA follows: TGTGCCAGTACCCCGGACGGACTCTACCAAGAGACCCAGTACTTC. Amino acids: CASTPDGLYQETQYF. The genes are TRBV19 and TRBJ2-5, with D possibly being TRBD2 (5 bases). The germline V gene encodes CDR1 LNHDA and CDR2 SQIVND (reference sequence). Deletions cut 7 bases from V and 0 bases from J, with 15 bases between. This CDR3 has 15 amino acids.

In this sample, this clonotype turned up a few times. The chain joins TRBV7-3 to TRBJ1-1; a weak D match, TRBD1 (5 bases). Germline assignment: CDR1 SGHTA and CDR2 FQGTGA. V was trimmed by 2 bases and J by 2 bases, leaving 12 bases between them. CDR3 length: 15 residues. CDR3 region: CASSLLGLRNTEAFF. CDR3 in DNA: TGTGCCAGCAGCTTACTGGGACTCCGAAACACTGAAGCTTTCTTT.

This clonotype has ten or more counts. The J gene is TRBJ1-1, the V gene TRBV29-1; no firm D call. Trimming stripped 6 bases from V and 12 bases from J, with 14 bases between. Germline loops: CDR1 SQVTM, CDR2 ANQGSEA. The CDR3 totals 10 residues. The CDR3: CSVLAQVPFF. The CDR3, as DNA: TGCAGCGTCCTAGCTCAGGTTCCTTTCTTT.

V gene TRBV2 combines with J gene TRBJ2-7, with TRBD2 matching 8 bases. The V gene's germline CDR1 is SNHLY and CDR2 FYNNEI. V trimming: 3 bases; J trimming: 2 bases; junction bases outside the gene matches: 9. CDR3 size: 16 residues. The CDR3 sequence is CASSEGRAGATYEQYF. CDR3 in DNA: TGTGCCAGCAGTGAGGGGAGAGCGGGGGCCACCTACGAGCAGTACTTC. Supplemented by reference TRBV2 and TRBJ2-7, the full variable domain reads EPEVTQTPSHQVTQMGQEVILRCVPISNHLYFYWYRQILGQKVEFLVSFYNNEISEKSEIFDDQFSVERPDGSNFTLKIRSTKLEDSAMYFCASSEGRAGATYEQYFGPGTRLTVT.

This clonotype has a handful of counts. This chain links TRBV18 with TRBJ1-1; TRBD1 aligns across 7 bases. The length of the CDR3 is 14 residues. Germline V lookup: CDR1 KGHSH, CDR2 LQKENI. Germline trimming cut 6 bases from V and 3 bases from J; bases unmatched to any gene: 7. As DNA, the CDR3 is TGTGCCAGCTCGACGGGTGGACAGGACACTGAAGCTTTCTTT. Encoded protein: CASSTGGQDTEAFF.

There are many counts of this clonotype. This chain uses TRBV27 with TRBJ2-3, with 13 nucleotides matching TRBD2. The junction had 7 bases not matched to a gene; V was cut back by 3 bases and J by 4 bases. In germline, CDR1 is MNHEY, CDR2 SMNVEV (reference sequence). The CDR3 totals 17 residues. As DNA, the CDR3 is TGTGCCAGCAGTTTCTGGACTAGCGGGAGAGGGGCAGATACGCAGTATTTT. Protein: CASSFWTSGRGADTQYF.

The chain combines TRBV6-2 or TRBV6-3 with TRBJ1-2; 7 bases are a match to TRBD1. The V gene's germline CDR1 is MNHEY and CDR2 SVGEGT. V dropped 0 bases and J dropped 1; count of bases not matched to a gene: 11. The CDR3 has 18 amino acids. CDR3 residues: CASSYSIHRGRVNYGYTF. Written as DNA, the CDR3 is TGTGCCAGCAGTTACTCCATCCACAGGGGCAGAGTTAACTATGGCTACACCTTC.

This rearrangement joins TRBV11-3 to TRBJ2-1; TRBD1 aligns across 7 bases. There are 14 residues in the CDR3. The germline V gene encodes CDR1 SGHNT and CDR2 YENEEA. With 5 bases clipped from V and 4 bases from J, the junction kept 5 bases outside the gene matches. This chain's CDR3 is CASSPRGQYNEQFF. In DNA form, the CDR3 reads TGTGCCAGCAGCCCCCGGGGACAGTACAATGAGCAGTTCTTC.

This clonotype occurred a few times. The gene calls are TRBV20-1 and TRBJ1-4, with 7 bases that match TRBD1. V was clipped by 0 bases and J by 5 bases; unmatched bases: 6. The germline V gene encodes CDR1 DFQATT and CDR2 SNEGSKA (reference sequence). CDR3 length: 15 residues. The CDR3 DNA reads TGCAGTGCTAGAGATCCCCAACAGGGGAATGAAAAACTGTTTTTT. As protein: CSARDPQQGNEKLFF.

Ten or more counts support this clonotype. The rearrangement links TRBV3-1 to TRBJ2-7; unclear D gene. Trimming shortened V by 2 bases and J by 4 bases, and 3 bases separated the two germline ends. CDR1 and CDR2 (germline): LGHDT, YNNKEL (reference sequence). This CDR3 is built from 11 residues. The DNA of the CDR3 is TGTGCCAGCAGCCAACAGTACGAGCAGTACTTC. It codes for CASSQQYEQYF.

The chain couples TRBV12-3 or TRBV12-4 to TRBJ2-7; D is unclear. The CDR3 totals 11 residues. Trimming removed 8 bases at V and 7 bases at J, with 12 bases between. DNA of the CDR3: TGTGCCAGCGGGTTCCCTCGAGAGCAGTACTTC. Translated: CASGFPREQYF.

The V and J genes are TRBV5-1 and TRBJ2-3; tentatively, D is TRBD2 (6 bases). V was pared by 4 bases and J by 2 bases, with 8 bases between. CDR3 size: 13 residues. Germline V gene lookup returns CDR1 SGHRS and CDR2 YFSETQ. The chain's CDR3 is CASSRGTTDTQYF. The CDR3 DNA sequence: TGCGCCAGCAGCCGGGGGACCACAGATACGCAGTATTTT.

This clonotype was seen at least ten times. This rearrangement joins TRBV4-1 to TRBJ2-3; D call uncertain. This CDR3 spans 15 amino acids. Germline CDR1 reads MGHRA; CDR2 reads YSYEKL. V dropped 1 base and J dropped 6 bases, with 14 bases sitting between them. For the CDR3, the DNA is TGCGCCAGCAGCCAAGTGAATGTGGTTAGGGATACGCAGTATTTT. Amino acid sequence: CASSQVNVVRDTQYF.

CDR3 bases: TGTGCCAGCAGTCCCCGATACGAGCAGTACTTC. This sequence encodes CASSPRYEQYF. The J gene is TRBJ2-7, the V gene TRBV12-3 or TRBV12-4; D remains ambiguous. V shed 5 bases and J shed 4 bases, with 6 bases lying between them. There are 11 residues in the CDR3.

This clonotype was recorded at least ten times. The gene calls are TRBV11-3 and TRBJ2-7, with D unresolved. The CDR3 length is 15 residues. Germline CDR1 is SGHNT and CDR2 is YENEEA. The ends were cut back, 0 bases at V and 2 bases at J, with 11 bases in the middle. CDR3 nucleotide sequence: TGTGCCAGCAGCTTAGATGTGGGCAGAACCTACGAGCAGTACTTC. Amino acids: CASSLDVGRTYEQYF.

The J gene is TRBJ2-7, the V gene TRBV2, with D perhaps matching TRBD2 (6 bases). Looked up from germline, CDR1 is SNHLY and CDR2 is FYNNEI. The V end was cut by 8 bases, the J end by 0 bases, with 8 bases between. The CDR3 covers 12 residues. The CDR3 nucleotides read TGTGCCAGCTCCGGGAGCTCCTACGAGCAGTACTTC. Protein sequence: CASSGSSYEQYF. The variable domain in full, with the rest retrieved from reference TRBV2 and TRBJ2-7, is EPEVTQTPSHQVTQMGQEVILRCVPISNHLYFYWYRQILGQKVEFLVSFYNNEISEKSEIFDDQFSVERPDGSNFTLKIRSTKLEDSAMYFCASSGSSYEQYFGPGTRLTVT.

This clonotype was picked up a small number of times. The rearrangement links TRBV10-3 to TRBJ1-2, with unresolved D. Between the trimmed V and J ends, which lost 0 bases and 0 bases, there was a span of 8 bases. CDR1 ENHRY and CDR2 SYGVKD come from the germline V gene. This CDR3 spans 15 amino acids. The CDR3 region has the DNA TGTGCCATCAGTGAGTCATCACGGGCTAACTATGGCTACACCTTC. It translates to CAISESSRANYGYTF.

Many counts were recorded for this clonotype. V and J are TRBV3-1 and TRBJ2-7; D is tentatively TRBD1 or TRBD2 (5 bases each). Per the germline V gene, CDR1 is LGHDT and CDR2 is YNNKEL (reference sequence). This CDR3 contains 13 residues. Between the trimmed V and J ends, which lost 8 bases and 6 bases, there was a span of 17 bases. CDR3: CASGDSGGSEQYF. DNA for the CDR3: TGTGCCAGCGGCGACAGTGGAGGATCCGAGCAGTACTTC.

This clonotype was observed many times. J is TRBJ2-7 and V is TRBV19; D remains ambiguous. The CDR3 runs 15 residues. Trimming shortened V by 5 bases and J by 2 bases, and 16 bases separated the two germline ends. The germline V gene encodes CDR1 LNHDA and CDR2 SQIVND (reference sequence). CDR3 DNA sequence: TGTGCCAGTAGTCCCGGGCTAGGCCTTCCCTACGAGCAGTACTTC. Translated: CASSPGLGLPYEQYF.

This clonotype was seen a few times. The V call is TRBV19, the J call TRBJ2-7; 7 bases align to TRBD1. Germline lookup yields CDR1 LNHDA and CDR2 SQIVND (reference sequence). V lost 4 bases to trimming and J lost 2 bases; unmatched junction nucleotides: 14. The CDR3 is 17 amino acids. CDR3 protein: CASSTKGQAAVPYEQYF. The DNA for the CDR3 is TGTGCCAGTAGTACCAAAGGACAGGCCGCGGTTCCCTACGAGCAGTACTTC.